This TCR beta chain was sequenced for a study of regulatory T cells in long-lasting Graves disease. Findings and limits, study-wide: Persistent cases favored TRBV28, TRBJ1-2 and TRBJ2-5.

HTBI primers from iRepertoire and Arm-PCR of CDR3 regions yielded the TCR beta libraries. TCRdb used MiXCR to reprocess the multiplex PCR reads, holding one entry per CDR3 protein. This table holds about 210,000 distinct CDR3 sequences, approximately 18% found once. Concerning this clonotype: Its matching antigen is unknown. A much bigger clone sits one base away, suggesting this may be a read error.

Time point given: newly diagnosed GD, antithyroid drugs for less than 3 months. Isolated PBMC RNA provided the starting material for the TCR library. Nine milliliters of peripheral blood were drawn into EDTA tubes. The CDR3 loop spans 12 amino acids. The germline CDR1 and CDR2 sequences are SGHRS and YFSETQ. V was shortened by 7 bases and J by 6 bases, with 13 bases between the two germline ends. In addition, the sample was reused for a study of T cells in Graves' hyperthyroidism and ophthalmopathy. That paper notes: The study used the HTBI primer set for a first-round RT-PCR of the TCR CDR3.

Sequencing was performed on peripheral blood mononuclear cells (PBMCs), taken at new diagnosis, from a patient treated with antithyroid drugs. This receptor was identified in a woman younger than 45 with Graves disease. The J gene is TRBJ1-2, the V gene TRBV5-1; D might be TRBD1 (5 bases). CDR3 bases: TGCGCCAGCGGCTCCCGGGGCGATGGCTACACCTTC. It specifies CASGSRGDGYTF. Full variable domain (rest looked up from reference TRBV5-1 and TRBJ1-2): KAGVTQTPRYLIKTRGQQVTLSCSPISGHRSVSWYQQTPGQGLQFLFEYFSETQRNKGNFPGRFSGRQFSNSRSEMNVSTLELGDSALYLCASGSRGDGYTFGSGTRLTVV.